This T cell receptor (beta chain) is drawn from a study of CD8 T cells in Susac syndrome. cDNA came from approximately 0.5 to 1 ug RNA primed by random hexamers. TCRdb itself ran the immunoSEQ multiplex PCR reads through MiXCR, one entry per CDR3 protein. The sample holds about 210,000 distinct CDR3 sequences; approximately 93% are singletons and the top ten take roughly 0.096%. J lost 9 bases, V lost 6 bases, and 16 bases had no gene match. The CDR3 consists of 16 residues. CDR1 and CDR2 from the germline V gene are LNHDA and SQIVND (reference sequence). Sample: CD4+ T cells from PBMCs. This receptor was identified in a human donor in good health. The chain has TRBV19 and TRBJ2-3; 9 nucleotides line up with TRBD2. CDR3 protein: CASSPRGSGGSRTQYF. The CDR3 region has the DNA TGTGCCAGTAGCCCTCGGGGTAGCGGGGGTTCAAGGACGCAGTATTTT.